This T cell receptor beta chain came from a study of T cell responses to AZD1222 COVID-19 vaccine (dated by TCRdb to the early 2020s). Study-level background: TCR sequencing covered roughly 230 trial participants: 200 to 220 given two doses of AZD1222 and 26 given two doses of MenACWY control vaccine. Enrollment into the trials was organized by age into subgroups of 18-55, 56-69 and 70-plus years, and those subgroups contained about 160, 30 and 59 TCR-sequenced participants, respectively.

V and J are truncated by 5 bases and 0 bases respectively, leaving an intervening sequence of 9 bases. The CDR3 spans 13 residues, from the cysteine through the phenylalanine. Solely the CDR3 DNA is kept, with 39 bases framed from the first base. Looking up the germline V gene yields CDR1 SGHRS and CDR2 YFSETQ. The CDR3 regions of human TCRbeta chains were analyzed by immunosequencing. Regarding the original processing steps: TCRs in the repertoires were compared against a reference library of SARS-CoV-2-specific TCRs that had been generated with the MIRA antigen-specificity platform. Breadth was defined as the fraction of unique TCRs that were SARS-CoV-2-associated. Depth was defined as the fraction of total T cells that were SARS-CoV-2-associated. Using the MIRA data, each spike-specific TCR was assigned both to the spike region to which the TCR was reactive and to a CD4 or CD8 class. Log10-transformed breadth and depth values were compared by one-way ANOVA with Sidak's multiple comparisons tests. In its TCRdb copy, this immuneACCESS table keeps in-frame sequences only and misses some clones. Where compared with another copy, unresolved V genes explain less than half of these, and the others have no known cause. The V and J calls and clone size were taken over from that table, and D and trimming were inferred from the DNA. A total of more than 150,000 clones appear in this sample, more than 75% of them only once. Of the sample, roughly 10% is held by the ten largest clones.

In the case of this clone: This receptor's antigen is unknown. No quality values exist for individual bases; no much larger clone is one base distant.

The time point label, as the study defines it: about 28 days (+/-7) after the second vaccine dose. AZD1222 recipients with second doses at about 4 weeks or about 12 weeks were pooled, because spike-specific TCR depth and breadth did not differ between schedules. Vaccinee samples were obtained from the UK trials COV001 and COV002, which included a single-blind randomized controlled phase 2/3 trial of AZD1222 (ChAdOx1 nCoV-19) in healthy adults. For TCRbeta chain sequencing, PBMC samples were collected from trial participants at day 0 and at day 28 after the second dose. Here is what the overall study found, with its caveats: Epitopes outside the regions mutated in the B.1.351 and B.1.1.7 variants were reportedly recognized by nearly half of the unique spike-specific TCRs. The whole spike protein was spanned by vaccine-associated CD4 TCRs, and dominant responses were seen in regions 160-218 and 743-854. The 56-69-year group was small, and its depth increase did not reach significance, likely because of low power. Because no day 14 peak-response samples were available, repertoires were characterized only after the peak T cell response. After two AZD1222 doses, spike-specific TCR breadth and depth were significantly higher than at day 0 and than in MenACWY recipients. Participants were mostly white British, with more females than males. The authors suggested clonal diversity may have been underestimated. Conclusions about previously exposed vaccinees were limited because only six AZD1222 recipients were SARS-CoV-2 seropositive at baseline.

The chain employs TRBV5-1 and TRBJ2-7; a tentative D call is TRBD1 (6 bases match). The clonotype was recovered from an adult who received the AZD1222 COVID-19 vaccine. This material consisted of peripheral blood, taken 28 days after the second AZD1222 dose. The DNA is TGCGCCAGCAGTTACAGGGCCTCCTACGAGCAGTACTTC. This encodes CASSYRASYEQYF.